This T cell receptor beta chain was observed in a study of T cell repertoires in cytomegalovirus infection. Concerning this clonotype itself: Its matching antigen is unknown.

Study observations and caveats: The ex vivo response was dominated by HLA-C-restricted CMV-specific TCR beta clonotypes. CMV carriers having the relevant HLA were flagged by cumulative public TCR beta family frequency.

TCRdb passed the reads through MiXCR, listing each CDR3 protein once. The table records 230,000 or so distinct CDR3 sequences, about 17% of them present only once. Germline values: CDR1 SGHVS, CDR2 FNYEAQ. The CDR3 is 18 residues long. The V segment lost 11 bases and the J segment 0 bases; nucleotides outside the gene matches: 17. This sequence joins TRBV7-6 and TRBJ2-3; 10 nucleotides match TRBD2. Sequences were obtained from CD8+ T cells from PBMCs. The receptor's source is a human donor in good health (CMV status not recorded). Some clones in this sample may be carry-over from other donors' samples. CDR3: CALGRSRGLAVSTDTQYF. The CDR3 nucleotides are TGTGCCCTGGGGAGGAGTCGAGGACTAGCGGTGAGCACAGATACGCAGTATTTT.